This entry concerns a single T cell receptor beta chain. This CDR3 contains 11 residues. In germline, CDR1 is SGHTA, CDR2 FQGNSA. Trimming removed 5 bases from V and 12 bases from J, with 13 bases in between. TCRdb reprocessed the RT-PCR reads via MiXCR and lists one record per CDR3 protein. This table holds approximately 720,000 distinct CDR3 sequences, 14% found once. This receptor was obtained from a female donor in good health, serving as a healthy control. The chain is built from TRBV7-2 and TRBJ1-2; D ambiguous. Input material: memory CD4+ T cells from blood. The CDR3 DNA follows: TGTGCCAGCAGCATCGGACGGACTCACACCTTC. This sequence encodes CASSIGRTHTF.